Listed here are 23 T cell receptor beta chains from one sample, sequenced in a study of cytomegalovirus exposure and HLA in healthy donors. Using immunoSEQ multiplex PCR, the repertoire was profiled, and TCRdb retains in-frame clones only, with some absent. The sample has over 55,000 clones, 80% to 95% seen once; the top ten hold less than 4%. The sequenced sample was PBMCs. The receptors derive from a man younger than 30 in good health and CMV-seronegative.

This chain links TRBV2 with TRBJ2-7; perhaps TRBD2 as D (7 bases). In germline, CDR1 is SNHLY, CDR2 FYNNEI. The V end lost 7 bases, the J end lost 2 bases, and 12 bases lay between the germline ends. CDR3 length: 13 amino acids. The CDR3 DNA sequence: TGTGCCAGCAAGGAGCGGGACACCTACGAGCAGTACTTC. The encoded protein is CASKERDTYEQYF. Full variable domain (rest looked up from reference TRBV2 and TRBJ2-7): EPEVTQTPSHQVTQMGQEVILRCVPISNHLYFYWYRQILGQKVEFLVSFYNNEISEKSEIFDDQFSVERPDGSNFTLKIRSTKLEDSAMYFCASKERDTYEQYFGPGTRLTVT.

The chain uses TRBV28 and TRBJ1-5; 8 nucleotides agree with TRBD1. The germline V gene encodes CDR1 MDHEN and CDR2 SYDVKM. This CDR3 region has 15 residues. V lost 3 bases, J lost 1 base, and 2 bases stayed unmatched. CDR3 amino acids: CASSLNRGSNQPQHF. As DNA, the CDR3 is TGTGCCAGCAGTTTGAACAGGGGGAGCAATCAGCCCCAGCATTTT.

The chain links TRBV5-8 to TRBJ2-7, with 9 nucleotides matching TRBD1. The V gene end was trimmed by 7 bases and the J gene end by 5 bases; junction bases not matched to a gene: 10. Germline lookup yields CDR1 SGHTS and CDR2 YDEGEE. The CDR3 sequence is 14 residues long. CDR3: CASPHRDRDHEQYF. The DNA for the CDR3 is TGTGCCAGCCCCCACCGGGACAGGGACCACGAGCAGTACTTC. The variable domain in full, with the rest retrieved from reference TRBV5-8 and TRBJ2-7, is EAGVTQSPTHLIKTRGQQATLRCSPISGHTSVYWYQQALGLGLQFLLWYDEGEERNRGNFPPRFSGRQFPNYSSELNVNALELEDSALYLCASPHRDRDHEQYFGPGTRLTVT.

V and J are TRBV10-3 and TRBJ1-2; 9 bases align to TRBD1. Germline V gene lookup returns CDR1 ENHRY and CDR2 SYGVKD. The CDR3 has 15 residues. The V gene end was trimmed by 10 bases and the J gene end by 4 bases; junction bases not matched to a gene: 13. CDR3 loop: CATHTGQGQVYGYTF. In DNA form, the CDR3 reads TGTGCCACACACACGGGACAGGGTCAAGTCTATGGCTACACCTTC.

V usage is TRBV10-3 and J usage is TRBJ1-2; TRBD1 aligns across 9 bases. There are 13 residues in the CDR3. J gave up 3 bases and V 10 bases, and 6 bases lay outside the gene matches. Germline V gene sequence: CDR1 ENHRY, CDR2 SYGVKD. The CDR3 coding sequence is TGTGCCACCAACCGGGACAGGGACTATGGCTACACCTTC. It specifies CATNRDRDYGYTF.

The chain employs TRBV6-1 and TRBJ2-2; the match to TRBD2 covers 7 bases. This CDR3 has 14 amino acids. J lost 1 base, V lost 6 bases, and 2 bases had no gene match. Germline lookup yields CDR1 MNHNS and CDR2 SASEGT. The CDR3 loop is CASRVAGNTGELFF. DNA of the CDR3: TGTGCCAGCAGAGTAGCGGGGAACACCGGGGAGCTGTTTTTT.

The rearrangement joins TRBV7-9 to TRBJ2-5; 8 nucleotides align to TRBD1. After removal of 5 bases from V and 5 bases from J, the junction contained 13 bases not matched to a gene. The CDR3 totals 16 residues. CDR1 is SEHNR and CDR2 is FQNEAQ in the germline V gene (reference sequence). CDR3 nucleotides: TGTGCCAGCAGCCTCGGCCGGGACAGGACCTCGGAGACCCAGTACTTC. It codes for CASSLGRDRTSETQYF.

The chain joins TRBV27 to TRBJ2-1; D is possibly TRBD2 (5 bases). The CDR3 contains 14 residues. Looked up from germline, CDR1 is MNHEY and CDR2 is SMNVEV (reference sequence). Trimming removed 6 bases from V and 7 bases from J, with 16 bases in between. CDR3 sequence: CASRKLGDGNEQFF. CDR3 DNA sequence: TGTGCCAGCAGAAAACTAGGCGACGGAAATGAGCAGTTCTTC.

V and J are TRBV6-1 and TRBJ1-5; perhaps TRBD1 as D (6 bases). This CDR3 is built from 14 residues. Germline assignment: CDR1 MNHNS and CDR2 SASEGT. V dropped 3 bases and J dropped 1 base, with 7 bases sitting between them. CDR3 sequence (DNA): TGTGCCAGCAGTGACAGGGGAAGCAATCAGCCCCAGCATTTT. It translates to CASSDRGSNQPQHF.

The chain combines TRBV2 with TRBJ2-1, with TRBD2 matching 9 bases. Losses at the gene ends were 0 bases for V and 3 bases for J; bases not matched to a gene: 0. Germline CDR1 SNHLY, CDR2 FYNNEI. The length of the CDR3 is 15 residues. DNA for the CDR3: TGTGCCAGCAGTGAAGCGACTAGCGGCTACAATGAGCAGTTCTTC. Translation: CASSEATSGYNEQFF. Supplemented by reference TRBV2 and TRBJ2-1, the full variable domain reads EPEVTQTPSHQVTQMGQEVILRCVPISNHLYFYWYRQILGQKVEFLVSFYNNEISEKSEIFDDQFSVERPDGSNFTLKIRSTKLEDSAMYFCASSEATSGYNEQFFGPGTRLTVL.

The chain uses TRBV5-4 and TRBJ2-1, with a weak D call TRBD2 (5 bases). This CDR3 spans 15 amino acids. V was pared by 3 bases and J by 2 bases, with 12 bases between. CDR1 and CDR2 (germline): SGHNT, YYREEE (reference sequence). CDR3 region: CASSSGILTYNEQFF. The CDR3, as DNA: TGTGCCAGCAGCTCGGGAATACTCACCTACAATGAGCAGTTCTTC.

V is TRBV9 and J is TRBJ2-1, with D tentatively TRBD1 (6 bases). The CDR3 spans 16 residues. V gave up 3 bases and J gave up 2 bases, with 15 bases separating them. The germline V gene has CDR1 SGDLS and CDR2 YYNGEE. The CDR3 DNA reads as TGTGCCAGCAGCGCCCTGGGGGCAACTACCTACAATGAGCAGTTCTTC. This codes for CASSALGATTYNEQFF.

This clone is termed medium-sized. This rearrangement joins TRBV28 to TRBJ2-1; unclear D gene. The CDR3 consists of 14 residues. Trimming shortened V by 3 bases and J by 9 bases, and 15 bases separated the two germline ends. CDR1 is MDHEN, CDR2 SYDVKM, per germline. The CDR3 nucleotides read TGTGCCAGCAGTTTCTTTCACGGGTTGGGTGAGCAGTTCTTC. Amino acid sequence: CASSFFHGLGEQFF.

The chain carries TRBV4-1 and TRBJ1-5, with 9 positions matching TRBD1. This CDR3 region has 16 residues. Per the germline V gene, CDR1 is MGHRA and CDR2 is YSYEKL. V dropped 3 bases and J dropped 5; count of bases not matched to a gene: 8. The CDR3 DNA is TGCGCCAGCAGCCAGTCAACAGGGGGCGCGGATCAGCCCCAGCATTTT. Translated: CASSQSTGGADQPQHF.

The chain uses TRBV11-2 and TRBJ2-7; 8 bases align to TRBD1. Germline CDR1 SGHAT, CDR2 FQNNGV. The CDR3 loop spans 15 amino acids. Trimming removed 1 base from V and 3 bases from J; junction bases left unmatched: 5. This CDR3 is CASSLGTGLVYEQYF. CDR3 nucleotide sequence: TGTGCCAGCAGCTTAGGGACAGGGCTCGTCTACGAGCAGTACTTC.

The rearrangement uses TRBV5-1 and TRBJ2-3, with 13 bases fitting TRBD2. Trimming removed 4 bases from V and 3 bases from J; junction bases left unmatched: 5. This CDR3 has 16 residues. Germline V CDR1 and CDR2: SGHRS, YFSETQ. CDR3 sequence: CASSGPGLAGTDTQYF. The CDR3 DNA reads as TGCGCCAGCAGCGGCCCGGGACTAGCGGGAACAGATACGCAGTATTTT.

J is TRBJ1-4 and V is TRBV4-2; no clear D. This CDR3 contains 18 residues. V was clipped by 3 bases and J by 0 bases, with 17 bases between them. Germline V lookup: CDR1 LGHNA, CDR2 YNFKEQ. The CDR3 DNA is TGTGCCAGCAGCCAGGCCACAGTATTCCCTGCAACTAATGAAAAACTGTTTTTT. Translating it yields CASSQATVFPATNEKLFF.

This chain joins TRBV30 and TRBJ2-7; 9 bases match TRBD1. Trimming took 6 bases from V and 3 from J; bases not matched to a gene: 6. The CDR3 has 13 residues. Looked up from germline, CDR1 is GTSNPN and CDR2 is SVGIG (reference sequence). The DNA of the CDR3 is TGTGCCTGTTCCGGGACAGGGAACTACGAGCAGTACTTC. This translates into CACSGTGNYEQYF.

The chain has TRBV5-1 and TRBJ1-1; D unresolved. Trimming took 0 bases from V and 1 from J, leaving 7 bases between them. This CDR3 is 14 amino acids long. Germline V gene data show CDR1 as SGHRS and CDR2 as YFSETQ. This chain's CDR3 is CASSLVAGNTEAFF. CDR3 sequence (DNA): TGCGCCAGCAGCTTGGTGGCTGGGAACACTGAAGCTTTCTTT.

The chain recombines TRBV28 with TRBJ2-5, with D perhaps matching TRBD1 (5 bases). Trimming took off 5 bases at V and 5 bases at J, with 15 bases between the two ends. The CDR3 contains 14 residues. From germline, CDR1 is MDHEN and CDR2 SYDVKM. DNA of the CDR3: TGTGCCAGCAGTGAACCGATGGGGCCGGAGACCCAGTACTTC. Its protein product is CASSEPMGPETQYF.

The V call is TRBV5-1, the J call TRBJ1-1; TRBD1 agrees at 7 bases. Germline V gene lookup returns CDR1 SGHRS and CDR2 YFSETQ. This CDR3 has 16 amino acids. V lost 4 bases to trimming and J lost 4 bases; unmatched junction nucleotides: 13. DNA for the CDR3: TGCGCCAGCAGCAGTACGACAGGGCGATTGGGCACTGAAGCTTTCTTT. Translated, it gives CASSSTTGRLGTEAFF. The full variable domain, in which reference TRBV5-1 and TRBJ1-1 provide the parts outside the CDR3, is KAGVTQTPRYLIKTRGQQVTLSCSPISGHRSVSWYQQTPGQGLQFLFEYFSETQRNKGNFPGRFSGRQFSNSRSEMNVSTLELGDSALYLCASSSTTGRLGTEAFFGQGTRLTVV.

The chain uses TRBV19 and TRBJ2-4; D gene uncertain. CDR3 size: 16 residues. CDR1 is LNHDA and CDR2 is SQIVND in the germline V gene (reference sequence). The ends were cut back, 5 bases at V and 1 base at J, with 15 bases in the middle. The CDR3 sequence: CASSVAVASAKNIQYF. CDR3 in DNA: TGTGCCAGTAGTGTCGCCGTCGCAAGCGCCAAAAACATTCAGTACTTC.

The chain combines TRBV6-1 with TRBJ2-7; 11 nucleotides line up with TRBD2. J lost 4 bases, V lost 4 bases, and 6 bases had no gene match. This CDR3 has 15 residues. Germline CDR1 MNHNS, CDR2 SASEGT. This chain's CDR3 is CASSAGTSGTYEQYF. DNA for the CDR3: TGTGCCAGCAGTGCTGGGACTAGCGGAACATACGAGCAGTACTTC.